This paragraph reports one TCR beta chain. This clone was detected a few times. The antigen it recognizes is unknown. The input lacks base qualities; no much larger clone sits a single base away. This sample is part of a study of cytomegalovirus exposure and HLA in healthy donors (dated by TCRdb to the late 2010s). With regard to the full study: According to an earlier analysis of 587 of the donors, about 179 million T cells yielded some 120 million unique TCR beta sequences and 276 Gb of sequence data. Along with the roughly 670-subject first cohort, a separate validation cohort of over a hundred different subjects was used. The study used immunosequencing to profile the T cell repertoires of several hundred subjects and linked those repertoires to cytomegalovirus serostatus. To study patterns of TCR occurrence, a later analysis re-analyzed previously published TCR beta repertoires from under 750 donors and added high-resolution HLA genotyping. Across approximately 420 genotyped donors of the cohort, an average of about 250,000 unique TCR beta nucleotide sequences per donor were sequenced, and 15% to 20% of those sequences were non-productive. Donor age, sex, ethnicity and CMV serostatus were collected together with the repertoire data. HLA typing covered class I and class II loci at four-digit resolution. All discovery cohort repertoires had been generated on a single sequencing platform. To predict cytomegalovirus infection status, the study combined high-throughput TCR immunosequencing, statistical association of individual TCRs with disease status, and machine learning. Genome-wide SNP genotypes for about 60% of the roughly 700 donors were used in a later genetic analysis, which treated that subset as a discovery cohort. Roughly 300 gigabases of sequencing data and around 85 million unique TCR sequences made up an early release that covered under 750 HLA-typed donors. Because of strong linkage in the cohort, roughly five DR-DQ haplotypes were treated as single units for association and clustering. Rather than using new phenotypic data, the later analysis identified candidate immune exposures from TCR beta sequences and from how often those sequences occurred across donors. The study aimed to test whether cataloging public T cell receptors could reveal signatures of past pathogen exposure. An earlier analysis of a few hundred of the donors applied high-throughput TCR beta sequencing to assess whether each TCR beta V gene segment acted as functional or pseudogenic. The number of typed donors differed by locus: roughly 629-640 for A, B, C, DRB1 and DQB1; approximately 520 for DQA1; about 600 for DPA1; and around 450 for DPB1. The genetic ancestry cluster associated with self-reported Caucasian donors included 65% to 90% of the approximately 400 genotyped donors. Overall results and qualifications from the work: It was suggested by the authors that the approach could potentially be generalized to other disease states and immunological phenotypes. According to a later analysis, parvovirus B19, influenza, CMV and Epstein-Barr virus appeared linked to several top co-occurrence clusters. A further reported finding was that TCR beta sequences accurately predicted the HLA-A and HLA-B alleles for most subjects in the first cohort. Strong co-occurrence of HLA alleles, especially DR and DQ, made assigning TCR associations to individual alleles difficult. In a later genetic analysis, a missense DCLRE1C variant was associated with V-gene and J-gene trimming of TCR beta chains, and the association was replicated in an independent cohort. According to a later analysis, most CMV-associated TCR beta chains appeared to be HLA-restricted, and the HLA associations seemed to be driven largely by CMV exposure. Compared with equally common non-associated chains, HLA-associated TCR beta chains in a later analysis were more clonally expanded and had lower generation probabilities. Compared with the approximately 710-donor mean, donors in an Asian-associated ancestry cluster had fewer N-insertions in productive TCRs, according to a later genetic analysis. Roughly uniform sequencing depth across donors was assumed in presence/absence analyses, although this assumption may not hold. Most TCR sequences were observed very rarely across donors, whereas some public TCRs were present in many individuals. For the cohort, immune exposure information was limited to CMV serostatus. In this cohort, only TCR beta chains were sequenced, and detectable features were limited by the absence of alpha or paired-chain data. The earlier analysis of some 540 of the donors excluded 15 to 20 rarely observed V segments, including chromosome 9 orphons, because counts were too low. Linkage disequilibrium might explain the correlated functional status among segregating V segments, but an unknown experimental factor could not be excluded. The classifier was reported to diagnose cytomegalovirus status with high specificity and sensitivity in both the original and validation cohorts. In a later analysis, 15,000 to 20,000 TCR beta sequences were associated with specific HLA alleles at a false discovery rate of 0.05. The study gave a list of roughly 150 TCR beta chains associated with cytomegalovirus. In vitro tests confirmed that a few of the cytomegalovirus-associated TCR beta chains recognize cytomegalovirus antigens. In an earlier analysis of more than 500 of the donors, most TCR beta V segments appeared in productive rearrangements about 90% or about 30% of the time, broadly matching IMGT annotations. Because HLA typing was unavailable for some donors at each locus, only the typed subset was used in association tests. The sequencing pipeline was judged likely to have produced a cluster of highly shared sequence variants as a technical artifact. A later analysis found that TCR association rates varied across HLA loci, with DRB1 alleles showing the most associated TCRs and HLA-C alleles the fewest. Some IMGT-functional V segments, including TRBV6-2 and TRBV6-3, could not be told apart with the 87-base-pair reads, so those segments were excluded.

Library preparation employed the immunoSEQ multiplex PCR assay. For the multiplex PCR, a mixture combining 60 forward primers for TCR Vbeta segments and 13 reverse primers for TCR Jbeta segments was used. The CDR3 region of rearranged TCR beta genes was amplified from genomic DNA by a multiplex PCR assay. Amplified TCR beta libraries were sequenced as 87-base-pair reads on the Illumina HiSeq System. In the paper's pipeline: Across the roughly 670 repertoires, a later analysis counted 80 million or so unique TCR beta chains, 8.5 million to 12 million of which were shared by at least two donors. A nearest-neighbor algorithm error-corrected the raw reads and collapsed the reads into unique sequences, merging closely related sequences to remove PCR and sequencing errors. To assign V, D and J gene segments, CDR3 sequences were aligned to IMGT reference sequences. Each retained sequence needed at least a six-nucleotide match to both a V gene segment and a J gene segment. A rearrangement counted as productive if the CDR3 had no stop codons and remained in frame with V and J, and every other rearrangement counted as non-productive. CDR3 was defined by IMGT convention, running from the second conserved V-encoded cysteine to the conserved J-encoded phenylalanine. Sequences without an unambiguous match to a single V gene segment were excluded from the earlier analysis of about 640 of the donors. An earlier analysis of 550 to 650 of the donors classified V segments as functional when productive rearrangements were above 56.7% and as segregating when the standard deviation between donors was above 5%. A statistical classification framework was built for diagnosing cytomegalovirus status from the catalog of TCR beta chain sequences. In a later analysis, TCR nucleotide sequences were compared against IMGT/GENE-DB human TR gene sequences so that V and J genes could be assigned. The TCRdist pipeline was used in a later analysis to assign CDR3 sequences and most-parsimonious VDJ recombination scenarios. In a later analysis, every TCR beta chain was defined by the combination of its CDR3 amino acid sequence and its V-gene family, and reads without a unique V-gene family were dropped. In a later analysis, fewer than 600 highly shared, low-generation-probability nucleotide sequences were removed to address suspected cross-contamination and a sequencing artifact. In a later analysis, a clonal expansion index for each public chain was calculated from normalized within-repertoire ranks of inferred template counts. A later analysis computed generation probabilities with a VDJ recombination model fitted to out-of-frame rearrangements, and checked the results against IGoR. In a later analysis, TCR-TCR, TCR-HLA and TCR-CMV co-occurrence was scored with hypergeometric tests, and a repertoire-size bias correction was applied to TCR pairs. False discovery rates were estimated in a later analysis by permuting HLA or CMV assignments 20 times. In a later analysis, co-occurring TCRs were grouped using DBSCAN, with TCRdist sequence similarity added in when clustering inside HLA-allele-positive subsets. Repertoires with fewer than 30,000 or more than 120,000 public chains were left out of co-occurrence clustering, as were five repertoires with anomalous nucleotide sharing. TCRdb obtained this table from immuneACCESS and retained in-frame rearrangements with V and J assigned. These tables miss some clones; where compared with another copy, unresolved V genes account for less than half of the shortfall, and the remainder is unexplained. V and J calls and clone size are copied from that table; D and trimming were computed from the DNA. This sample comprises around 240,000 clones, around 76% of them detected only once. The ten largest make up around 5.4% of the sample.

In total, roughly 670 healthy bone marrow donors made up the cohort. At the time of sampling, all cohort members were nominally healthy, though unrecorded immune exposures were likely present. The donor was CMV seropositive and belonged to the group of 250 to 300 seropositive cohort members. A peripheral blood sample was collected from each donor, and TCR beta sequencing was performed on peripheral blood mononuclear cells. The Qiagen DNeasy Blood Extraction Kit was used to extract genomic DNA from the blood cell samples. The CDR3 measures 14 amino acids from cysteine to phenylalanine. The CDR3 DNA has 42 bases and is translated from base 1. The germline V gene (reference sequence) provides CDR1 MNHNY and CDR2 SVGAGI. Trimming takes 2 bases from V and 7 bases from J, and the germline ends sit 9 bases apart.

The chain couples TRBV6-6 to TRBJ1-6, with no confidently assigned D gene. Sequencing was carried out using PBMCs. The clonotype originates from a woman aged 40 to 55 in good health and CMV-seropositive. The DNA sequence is TGTGCCAGCAGTTACACGGGAAACAATTCACCCCTCCACTTT. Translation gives CASSYTGNNSPLHF.